These 18 T cell receptor beta chains originate from one sample sequenced in a study of identical twins. TCRdb reanalysed the 5' RACE reads using MiXCR and keeps one entry per CDR3 protein. This sample has hundreds of thousands of distinct CDR3 sequences, with around 15% found just once. Sample: memory (CD45RO+) T cells sorted from blood. Every receptor here comes from a woman aged 18-29 years in good health.

This clonotype has at least ten counts. The chain carries TRBV7-9 and TRBJ2-2; TRBD2 aligns across 8 bases. Germline CDR1 SEHNR, CDR2 FQNEAQ (reference sequence). The CDR3 has 14 amino acids. J lost 7 bases, V lost 6 bases, and 7 bases had no gene match. CDR3 sequence: CASREAGANGELFF. The CDR3 DNA reads as TGTGCCAGCAGGGAAGCGGGAGCGAACGGGGAGCTGTTTTTT.

This clonotype was observed a few times. The chain links TRBV5-1 to TRBJ2-3; D not resolved. The ends were cut back, 0 bases at V and 6 bases at J, with 8 bases in the middle. CDR1 SGHRS and CDR2 YFSETQ come from the germline V gene. This CDR3 has 13 residues. CDR3 loop: CASSLVTDDTQYF. In DNA, the CDR3 is TGCGCCAGCAGCTTGGTCACGGATGATACGCAGTATTTT.

The chain links TRBV20-1 to TRBJ2-3; the match to TRBD2 covers 10 bases. CDR1 is DFQATT and CDR2 is SNEGSKA in the germline V gene (reference sequence). V dropped 4 bases and J dropped 5; count of bases not matched to a gene: 9. The CDR3 sequence is 15 residues long. CDR3: CSAKKPSGSKDTQYF. CDR3 bases: TGCAGTGCTAAAAAACCTAGCGGGAGTAAAGATACGCAGTATTTT.

This clonotype was detected many times. This chain links TRBV6-5 with TRBJ2-7; D is possibly TRBD2 (6 bases). CDR1 is MNHEY and CDR2 is SVGAGI in the germline V gene. V shed 4 bases and J shed 3 bases, with 16 bases lying between them. The CDR3 length is 15 residues. The CDR3, as DNA: TGTGCCAGCAGTTCGTCCGGGACTCATCTCTACGAGCAGTACTTC. Protein product: CASSSSGTHLYEQYF.

This clonotype was detected ten times or more. The rearrangement uses TRBV6-2 or TRBV6-3 and TRBJ1-2; TRBD1 matches 7 bases. CDR3 length: 15 residues. The trim removed 0 bases at V and 2 bases at J, leaving 3 bases unmatched. Per the germline V gene, CDR1 is MNHEY and CDR2 is SVGEGT. CDR3 nucleotide sequence: TGTGCCAGCAGTTACTCGGACAGGACGAACTATGGCTACACCTTC. Translation: CASSYSDRTNYGYTF.

This clonotype has only a few counts. This chain links TRBV29-1 with TRBJ1-2, with 10 positions matching TRBD1. Per the germline V gene, CDR1 is SQVTM and CDR2 is ANQGSEA. The CDR3 is made up of 14 amino acids. The trim removed 6 bases at V and 8 bases at J, leaving 12 bases unmatched. In DNA, the CDR3 is TGCAGCGTAACTATTGGGACAGGGGTGTTCGGCTACACCTTC. Residues: CSVTIGTGVFGYTF.

This clonotype was seen repeatedly, ten times or more. The chain links TRBV3-1 to TRBJ2-3; D possibly corresponds to TRBD1 (6 bases). V lost 0 bases to trimming and J lost 5 bases, with 15 bases between them. The CDR3 is 16 residues long. Germline values: CDR1 LGHDT, CDR2 YNNKEL (reference sequence). The CDR3 loop is CASSQEVYRARDTQYF. The CDR3 bases are TGTGCCAGCAGCCAAGAAGTATACAGGGCAAGAGATACGCAGTATTTT.

This clonotype has only a few counts. The chain links TRBV12-3 or TRBV12-4 to TRBJ2-7; the D is unclear. V was clipped by 6 bases and J by 6 bases, with 9 bases between them. This CDR3 comprises 11 residues. CDR3 loop: CASRYGLEQYF. Here the CDR3 DNA reads TGTGCCAGCAGGTACGGTCTCGAGCAGTACTTC.

CDR3 in amino acids: CASSKIISGSYQETQYF. In DNA form, the CDR3 reads TGTGCCAGCAGCAAAATAATTAGCGGGAGCTATCAAGAGACCCAGTACTTC. This chain joins TRBV7-9 and TRBJ2-5, with 9 bases aligning to TRBD2. With 5 bases clipped from V and 2 bases from J, the junction kept 12 bases outside the gene matches. The CDR3 covers 17 residues. Germline V gives CDR1 SEHNR, CDR2 FQNEAQ (reference sequence).

The chain's CDR3 is CSALTGGPSTGELFF. CDR3 sequence (DNA): TGCAGTGCTCTAACCGGGGGGCCAAGCACCGGGGAGCTGTTTTTT. V gene TRBV20-1 combines with J gene TRBJ2-2, with D possibly being TRBD2 (7 bases). The germline gives CDR1 DFQATT, CDR2 SNEGSKA (reference sequence). This CDR3 contains 15 residues. V was pared by 5 bases and J by 4 bases, with 17 bases between.

This clonotype was detected ten times or more. This sequence joins TRBV9 and TRBJ2-3; D gene ambiguous. This CDR3 spans 14 amino acids. Germline V gives CDR1 SGDLS, CDR2 YYNGEE. Trimming took off 0 bases at V and 2 bases at J, with 7 bases between the two ends. The CDR3 spells CASSVGVTTDTQYF. The CDR3 bases are TGTGCCAGCAGCGTAGGTGTTACCACAGATACGCAGTATTTT.

This clonotype was seen a handful of times. The chain joins TRBV6-2 or TRBV6-3 to TRBJ2-7, with D perhaps matching TRBD2 (6 bases). The ends were cut back, 5 bases at V and 1 base at J, with 12 bases in the middle. Germline V CDR1 and CDR2: MNHEY, SVGEGT. The CDR3 length is 14 residues. CDR3 amino acids: CASSRDLGSYEQYF. CDR3 nucleotides: TGTGCCAGCAGTCGGGACTTAGGGTCCTACGAGCAGTACTTC.

V and J are TRBV7-8 and TRBJ2-1; 8 nucleotides match TRBD1. V was pared by 5 bases and J by 4 bases, with 7 bases of the junction left unmatched. CDR1 SGHVS and CDR2 FQNEAQ come from the germline V gene. This CDR3 has 15 residues. The CDR3, as DNA: TGTGCCAGCAGCCTGGGGACAGGAGAATACAATGAGCAGTTCTTC. Protein: CASSLGTGEYNEQFF.

In this sample, this clonotype turned up a few times. This chain joins TRBV11-3 and TRBJ2-3; TRBD1 matches 11 bases. This CDR3 comprises 15 residues. The germline V gene encodes CDR1 SGHNT and CDR2 YENEEA. Unmatched junction bases numbered 3, after V lost 3 bases and J lost 4 bases. CDR3 DNA sequence: TGTGCCAGCAGCTTTGGACAGGGGGCTGCAGATACGCAGTATTTT. Residues: CASSFGQGAADTQYF. The whole variable domain, filled in from reference TRBV11-3 and TRBJ2-3, reads EAGVVQSPRYKIIEKKQPVAFWCNPISGHNTLYWYLQNLGQGPELLIRYENEEAVDDSQLPKDRFSAERLKGVDSTLKIQPAELGDSAVYLCASSFGQGAADTQYFGPGTRLTVL.

The rearrangement uses TRBV11-2 and TRBJ2-1, with D perhaps matching TRBD2 (7 bases). Germline loops: CDR1 SGHAT, CDR2 FQNNGV. The CDR3 has 15 amino acids. V lost 3 bases and J 6 bases, leaving 15 bases between the germline ends. CDR3 nucleotides: TGTGCCAGCAGCTTGCCGGCGGGGGCAGCCAATGAGCAGTTCTTC. This codes for CASSLPAGAANEQFF.

This clonotype was counted only a few times. The gene calls are TRBV13 and TRBJ2-4, with 7 bases lining up with TRBD1. Losses at the gene ends were 2 bases for V and 7 bases for J; bases not matched to a gene: 8. This CDR3 region has 15 residues. Germline V gives CDR1 PRHDT, CDR2 FYEKMQ (reference sequence). The CDR3 nucleotides read TGTGCCAGCAGCTTAATGGACAGGACGGAGAACATTCAGTACTTC. Amino acids: CASSLMDRTENIQYF.

This clonotype turned up a few times. V is TRBV3-1 and J is TRBJ2-7; no clear D gene. In germline, CDR1 is LGHDT, CDR2 YNNKEL (reference sequence). Between the trimmed V and J ends, which lost 1 base and 3 bases, there was a span of 4 bases. This CDR3 has 12 residues. CDR3 protein: CASSQGIYEQYF. The CDR3, as DNA: TGTGCCAGCAGCCAAGGTATCTACGAGCAGTACTTC.

This clonotype has a handful of counts. J is TRBJ1-1 and V is TRBV7-9; 7 bases match TRBD1. The CDR3 extends over 15 amino acids. J lost 5 bases, V lost 5 bases, and 11 bases had no gene match. Germline V gene data show CDR1 as SEHNR and CDR2 as FQNEAQ (reference sequence). The CDR3 DNA reads as TGTGCCAGCAGCCAGGGACAGCGGTCGGGTACTGAAGCTTTCTTT. Translation gives CASSQGQRSGTEAFF.